This T cell receptor (beta chain) stems from a study of blood T cell repertoires in COVID-19. Profiled with immunoSEQ multiplex PCR; TCRdb holds only in-frame clones, not every one. The sample lists 150,000 to 200,000 clones; 80% to 85% were seen once. This clone came up a few times. V lost 0 bases and J lost 1, with 5 bases in between. Looked up from germline, CDR1 is SGHNT and CDR2 is YYREEE (reference sequence). There are 14 residues in the CDR3. The clonotype originates from a human donor with acute or convalescent COVID-19. The donor label of this sample is uncertain. The rearrangement links TRBV5-4 to TRBJ1-3, with D possibly TRBD1 on 5 matching bases. The sample taken for sequencing was peripheral blood. CDR3: CASSLEGSGNTIYF. For the CDR3, the DNA is TGTGCCAGCAGCTTGGAGGGGTCTGGAAACACCATATATTTT.